This TCR beta chain was sequenced in a study of shared clonotypes between healthy human individuals. Measured with immunoSEQ multiplex PCR; TCRdb has only the in-frame clones, and not every one. The table records 2 million to 2.5 million clones, approximately 93% of them present only once. Per the germline V gene, CDR1 is MNHNS and CDR2 is SASEGT. This CDR3 spans 14 amino acids. V lost 6 bases and J 2 bases, leaving 11 bases between the germline ends. This chain joins TRBV6-1 and TRBJ1-5, with unresolved D. What was sequenced was naive CD4+ T cells from PBMCs. The sample's subset: CD45RA+ positively selected. The origin of this receptor is a young man in good health. Some clones in this sample may be carry-over from other donors' samples. For the CDR3, the DNA is TGTGCCAGCAGCTTCGCGGTACGCAATCAGCCCCAGCATTTT. Translation: CASSFAVRNQPQHF.